This T cell receptor beta chain was obtained from a study of CD8+ T cells in alopecia areata. Whole-study context: Scoring of severity for treated patients was based on percentage of affected scalp area.

Study-level findings and limits: In blood and scalp, many expanded lesional clones persisted during tofacitinib. Relative to normal scalp, lesional scalp, especially alopecia totalis/universalis, showed higher clonality. Shared TCR sequences were less clear between patients than in mice, possibly partly from HLA diversity.

Once RNA had been extracted, it was reverse transcribed into cDNA to act as the sequencing template. The table came from immunoSEQ multiplex PCR; TCRdb's copy has only in-frame clones and leaves some out. Found here are around 300,000 clones, around three fifths of them singletons; the top ten hold about 0.9%. The treatment is: oral pan-JAK inhibitor, 5-10 mg twice daily. A remark on this clone: Its antigen is still unknown.

The CDR3 runs to 15 residues. The germline gives CDR1 SGHRS, CDR2 YFSETQ. Trimming took off 3 bases at V and 2 bases at J, with 15 bases between the two ends. The receptor was isolated from a human donor with alopecia areata. This chain joins TRBV5-1 and TRBJ2-7, with D perhaps assigned TRBD1 or TRBD2 (7 bases each). The starting material was CD4+ T cells sorted from blood, obtained around week 54, from a patient treated with tofacitinib. The CDR3 DNA follows: TGCGCCAGCAGCTGGGCACAGGGGACTACCTACGAGCAGTACTTC. This encodes CASSWAQGTTYEQYF.